The T cell receptor (beta chain) described here comes from a study of shared clonotypes between healthy human individuals. The study, taken as a whole, reports: Clonotype sharing among donors was thought likely to change with sequencing depth. On the whole, naive subsets had larger estimated richness than memory subsets had.

The naive CD8 subset, CD45RO-negative cells positively selected for CCR7, excluded terminally differentiated effector memory CD45RA+ cells. With regard to this clone: Its antigen remains unknown.

The CDR3 sequence is 16 residues long. V lost 5 bases and J 0 bases, leaving 13 bases between the germline ends. The germline CDR1 and CDR2 sequences are PRHDT and FYEKMQ (reference sequence). It was across several immunoSEQ plates that each subset's genomic DNA was evenly split. Clones were sequenced by immunoSEQ multiplex PCR, and TCRdb holds only the in-frame ones, with some missing. There are millions of clones in the sample; about 94% occur only once, and 0.85% to 1.3% lies in the top ten. The V gene is TRBV13, the J gene TRBJ2-2, with a possible D match to TRBD1 (5 bases). The sequence came from a man younger than 35 in good health. What was sequenced was naive CD8+ T cells sorted from blood. CDR3 amino acids: CASSPGWGTNTGELFF. CDR3 DNA: TGTGCCAGCAGCCCAGGGTGGGGAACGAACACCGGGGAGCTGTTTTTT.